This T cell receptor beta chain was found in a study of shared clonotypes between healthy human individuals. Findings and caveats of the study: Rarefaction gave evidence that sorted-subset sequencing remained incomplete despite large depth. Clonotypes not shared had lower generation probabilities than those common to all four donors.

This table comes from immunoSEQ multiplex PCR, and its TCRdb copy is limited to in-frame clones, with some not included. The table has about 2,200,000 clones, just over 90% seen once. Positive CCR7 selection of CD45RO-negative cells yielded the naive CD8 cells, and terminally differentiated effector memory CD45RA+ cells were excluded. Deletions cut 4 bases from V and 4 bases from J, with 5 bases between. Looked up from germline, CDR1 is LNHDA and CDR2 is SQIVND (reference sequence). The CDR3 contains 13 residues. Turning to this clone: The antigen remains unidentified.

This clonotype was sampled from a man aged 18 to 30 in good health. Some clones in this sample may be carry-over from other donors' samples. J is TRBJ2-6 and V is TRBV19; D gene uncertain. The sequencing input was naive CD8+ T cells from PBMCs. CDR3 bases: TGTGCCAGTAGTAGTCACGGGGCCAACGTCCTGACTTTC. This codes for CASSSHGANVLTF.